There are many counts of the clone carrying this T cell receptor beta chain. CDR3 length: 15 amino acids. CDR1 and CDR2 from the germline V gene are WSHSY and SAAADI. Unmatched junction bases numbered 4, after V lost 6 bases and J lost 0 bases. TCR cDNA molecules each had a unique molecular identifier. TCRdb redid the calling of the 5' RACE reads with MiXCR, one entry per CDR3 protein. This sample has approximately 7,700 distinct CDR3 sequences, with 9.7% found just once. The sample comes from a study of spatial heterogeneity in lung cancer. Across the study: Mean representation of each unique TCR and UMI combination in the raw reads exceeded 8.5 occurrences.

Time point described: sample taken at primary tumor resection. Samples came from about 72 TRACERx patients with untreated early-stage lung cancer. Specimen: normal lung tissue next to the tumor, collected at surgery. This sequence was found in a male donor with early-stage non-small cell lung cancer. The chain couples TRBV10-2 to TRBJ2-1, with 8 nucleotides matching TRBD1. The CDR3 sequence is CASRDRVNSYNEQFF. DNA for the CDR3: TGCGCCAGCAGGGACAGGGTCAACTCCTACAATGAGCAGTTCTTC.